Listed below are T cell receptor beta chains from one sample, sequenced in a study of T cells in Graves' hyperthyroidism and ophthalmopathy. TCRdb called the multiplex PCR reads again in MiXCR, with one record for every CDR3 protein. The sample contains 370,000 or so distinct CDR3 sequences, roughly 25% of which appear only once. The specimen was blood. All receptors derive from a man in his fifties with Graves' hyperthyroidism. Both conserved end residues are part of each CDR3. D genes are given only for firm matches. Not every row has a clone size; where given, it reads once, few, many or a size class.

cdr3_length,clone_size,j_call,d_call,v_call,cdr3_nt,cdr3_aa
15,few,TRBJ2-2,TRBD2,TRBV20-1,TGCAGTGCTAGAGGGACTAGCGGGAGTCGCGGGGAGCTGTTTTTT,CSARGTSGSRGELFF
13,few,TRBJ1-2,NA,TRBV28,TGTGCCAGCAGCCCTGGGATAGAGGATGGCTACACCTTC,CASSPGIEDGYTF
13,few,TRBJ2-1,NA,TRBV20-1,TGCAGTGCCGTAGGGTCTCTCTACAATGAGCAGTTCTTC,CSAVGSLYNEQFF
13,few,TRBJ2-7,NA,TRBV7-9,TGTGCCAGCAGCTTAGAAAGAGGGAACGAGCAGTACTTC,CASSLERGNEQYF
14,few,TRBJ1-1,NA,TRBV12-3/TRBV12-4,TGTGCCAGCAGTACATATAGACAGAACACTGAAGCTTTCTTT,CASSTYRQNTEAFF
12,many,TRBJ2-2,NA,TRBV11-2,TGTGCCAGCAGCCGCAACACCGGGGAGCTGTTTTTT,CASSRNTGELFF
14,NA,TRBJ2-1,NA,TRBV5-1,TGCGCCAGCAGCCCGGGGGACACCTTCAATGAGCAGTTCTTC,CASSPGDTFNEQFF
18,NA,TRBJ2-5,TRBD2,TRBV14,TGTGCCAGCAGCCCAAGGACTAGCGGGGGGATGTACCAAGAGACCCAGTACTTC,CASSPRTSGGMYQETQYF
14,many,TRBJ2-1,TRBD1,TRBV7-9,TGTGCCAGCAGCTCATTGACAGGGAAAAATGAGCAGTTCTTC,CASSSLTGKNEQFF
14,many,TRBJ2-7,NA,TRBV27,TGTGCCAGCAGTCCTACGACAGTCTCCTACGAGCAGTACTTC,CASSPTTVSYEQYF
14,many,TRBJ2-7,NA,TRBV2,TGTGCCAGCAGTACCCAAGCGGGCTCCTACGAGCAGTACTTC,CASSTQAGSYEQYF
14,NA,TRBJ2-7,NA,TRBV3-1,TGTGCCAGCAGCCCCGGATGGAGCTCCTACGAGCAGTACTTC,CASSPGWSSYEQYF
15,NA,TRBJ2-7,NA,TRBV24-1,TGTGCCACCAGTGATGGGTCAGGGTCCTCCTACGAGCAGTACTTC,CATSDGSGSSYEQYF
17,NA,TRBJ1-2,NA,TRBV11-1,TGTGCCAGCAGCTTATCTATATCGGCCTCAGGGAACTATGGCTACACCTTC,CASSLSISASGNYGYTF
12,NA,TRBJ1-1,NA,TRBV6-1,TGTGCCAGCATTGGCCCCAGGGGTGAAGCTTTCTTT,CASIGPRGEAFF
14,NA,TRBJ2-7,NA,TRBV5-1,TGCGCCAGCAGCCCGGACGGAAGCTCCTACGAGCAGTACTTC,CASSPDGSSYEQYF
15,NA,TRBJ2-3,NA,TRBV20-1,TGCAGTGCTAGAGATAGAGGACGTGACACAGATACGCAGTATTTT,CSARDRGRDTDTQYF
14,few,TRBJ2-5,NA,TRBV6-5,TGTGCCAGCAGTTACTCTAGGGTGGGGGAGACCCAGTACTTC,CASSYSRVGETQYF
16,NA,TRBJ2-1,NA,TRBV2,TGTGCCAGCAGTGTCGGGATTACCCCCTCCTACAATGAGCAGTTCTTC,CASSVGITPSYNEQFF
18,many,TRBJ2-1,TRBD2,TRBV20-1,TGCAGTGCTAGAGGAGCACGGGGGGGCGGGAGCTTCTACAATGAGCAGTTCTTC,CSARGARGGGSFYNEQFF
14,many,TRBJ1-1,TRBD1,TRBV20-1,TGCAGTGCTTTTCGACAGGGGTTAAACACTGAAGCTTTCTTT,CSAFRQGLNTEAFF
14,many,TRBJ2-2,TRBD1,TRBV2,TGTGCCAGCAGGGCGGACAGGGGGCCCGGGGAGCTGTTTTTT,CASRADRGPGELFF
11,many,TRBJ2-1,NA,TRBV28,TGTGCCAGCTTGACGGGGTACGAGCAGTTCTTC,CASLTGYEQFF
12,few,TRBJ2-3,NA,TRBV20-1,TGCAGTGCCGTGCTGGGGGCAGATACGCAGTATTTT,CSAVLGADTQYF
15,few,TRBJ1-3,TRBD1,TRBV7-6,TGTGCCAGCAGATCGGGACAGTTCTCTGGAAACACCATATATTTT,CASRSGQFSGNTIYF
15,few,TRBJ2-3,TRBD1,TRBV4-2,TGTGCCAGCAGCACACAGGGGGCCACCACAGATACGCAGTATTTT,CASSTQGATTDTQYF
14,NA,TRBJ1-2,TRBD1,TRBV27,TGTGCCAGCAGTCCCCCGGGACAGGGTGTAGGCTACACCTTC,CASSPPGQGVGYTF
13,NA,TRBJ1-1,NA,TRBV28,TGTGCCAGCAGTTTAGAAGAGGCCGCTGAAGCTTTCTTT,CASSLEEAAEAFF
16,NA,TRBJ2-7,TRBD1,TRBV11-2,TGTGCCAGCAGCTTACAGGGGGCCTCTACTCGAAACGAGCAGTACTTC,CASSLQGASTRNEQYF
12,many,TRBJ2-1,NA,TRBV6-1,TGTGCCAGCAGACGGGACTACAATGAGCAGTTCTTC,CASRRDYNEQFF
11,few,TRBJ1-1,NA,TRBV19,TGTGCCAGTAGTAAGCGGACTGAAGCTTTCTTT,CASSKRTEAFF
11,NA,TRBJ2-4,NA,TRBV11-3,TGTGCCAGCAGCTACGAAAACATTCAGTACTTC,CASSYENIQYF
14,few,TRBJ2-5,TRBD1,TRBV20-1,TGCAGTGCTACCGGACAGGGCAACCAAGAGACCCAGTACTTC,CSATGQGNQETQYF
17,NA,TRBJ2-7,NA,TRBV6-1,TGTGCCAGCAGCCCCGGGAGTCGGCAGCCCGTCTCCTACGAGCAGCACTTC,CASSPGSRQPVSYEQHF
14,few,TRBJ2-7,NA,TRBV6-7,TGTGCCAGCAGTTACACGACGGCATCCTACGAGCAGTACTTC,CASSYTTASYEQYF
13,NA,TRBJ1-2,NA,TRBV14,TGTGCCAGCAGCCGCAAGGGGTTGAGTGGCTACACCTTC,CASSRKGLSGYTF
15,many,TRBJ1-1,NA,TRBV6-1,TGTGCCAGCAGACCTCCGGAGGGAGTTAACACTGAAGCTTTCTTT,CASRPPEGVNTEAFF
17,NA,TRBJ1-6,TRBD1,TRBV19,TGTGCCAGTAGCCCCAAAATCTCGACAGGGGCTGATTCACCCCTCCACTTT,CASSPKISTGADSPLHF
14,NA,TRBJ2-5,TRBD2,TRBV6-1,TGTGCCAGCTTAGGCGGGAGGGCTGGGGAGACCCAGTACTTC,CASLGGRAGETQYF
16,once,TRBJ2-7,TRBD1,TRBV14,TGTGCCAGCAGTGACCGGGACAGGGGCGCCTACTACGAGCAGTACTTC,CASSDRDRGAYYEQYF
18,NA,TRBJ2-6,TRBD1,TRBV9,TGTGCCAGCAGCGTAGCAGGGACAGGTCGCTCTGGGGCCAACGTCCTGACTTTC,CASSVAGTGRSGANVLTF
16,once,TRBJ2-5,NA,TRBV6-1,TGTGCCAGCAGCTCCGGGACTGACTTTGTCCAAGAGACCCAGTACTTC,CASSSGTDFVQETQYF
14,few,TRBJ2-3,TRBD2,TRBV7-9,TGTGCCAGAAGACCTCTAGCGGGAGCAGATACGCAGTATTTT,CARRPLAGADTQYF
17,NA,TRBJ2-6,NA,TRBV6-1,TGTGCCAGCAGTTCGTACCCAGAGAACTCTGGGGCCAACGTCCTGACTTTC,CASSSYPENSGANVLTF
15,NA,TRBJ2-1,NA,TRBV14,TGTGCCAGCAGCCCTGGGGACGGCTACTACAATGAGCAGTTCTTC,CASSPGDGYYNEQFF
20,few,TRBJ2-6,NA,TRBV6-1,TGTGCCAGCAGTCTAAGCGAACCGGGACGGGGCTTCTCTGGGGCCAACGTCCTGACTTTC,CASSLSEPGRGFSGANVLTF
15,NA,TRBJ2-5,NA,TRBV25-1,TGTGCCAGCAGTGACCGACAGGCCCCCGGAGAGACCCAGTACTTC,CASSDRQAPGETQYF
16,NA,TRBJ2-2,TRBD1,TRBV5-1,TGCGCCAGCAGCTTGGAGCCGGGACAGGTAACCGGGGAGCTGTTTTTT,CASSLEPGQVTGELFF
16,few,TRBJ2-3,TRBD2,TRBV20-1,TGCAGTGCTAGTCCATTGGTAGCGGGGACCCGGGATACGCAGTATTTT,CSASPLVAGTRDTQYF
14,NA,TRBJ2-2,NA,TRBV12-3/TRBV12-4,TGTGCCGGCAGTTCGGAGGGGGTCGCCGGGGAGCTGTTTTTT,CAGSSEGVAGELFF
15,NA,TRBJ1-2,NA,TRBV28,TGTGCCAGCAGTTCCCCGTGGAGAGCTAACTATGGCTACACCTTC,CASSSPWRANYGYTF
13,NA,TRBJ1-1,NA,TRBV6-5,TGTGCCAGCAGTTACCCGGGGAAGGGTGAAGCTTTCTTT,CASSYPGKGEAFF
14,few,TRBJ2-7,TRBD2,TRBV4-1,TGCGCCAGCAGCCAAACTAGCGGGATATACGAGCAGTACTTC,CASSQTSGIYEQYF
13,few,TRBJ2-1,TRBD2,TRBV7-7,TGTGCTAGCAGCTTAGCGGGAGTTCATGAGCAGTTCTTC,CASSLAGVHEQFF
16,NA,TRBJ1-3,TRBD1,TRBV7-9,TGTGCCAGCAGCTCGACAGTCCCGGGACAGGGAAACACCATATATTTT,CASSSTVPGQGNTIYF
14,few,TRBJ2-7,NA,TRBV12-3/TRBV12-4,TGTGCCAGCAGCCAAGAGGTCGGGATATACGAGCAGTACTTC,CASSQEVGIYEQYF
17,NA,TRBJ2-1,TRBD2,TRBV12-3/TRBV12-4,TGTGCCAGCAGTCTGGACTGGACTAGCCTCTCCTACAATGAGCAGTTCTTC,CASSLDWTSLSYNEQFF
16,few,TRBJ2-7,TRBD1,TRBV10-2,TGCGCCAGCAGTGTGATCTGGGGACAGGGGAGGGGCGAGCAGTACTTC,CASSVIWGQGRGEQYF
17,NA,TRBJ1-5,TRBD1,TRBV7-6,TGTGCCAGCAGCTTAGAGGGGGGAGGACAGGCCAATCAGCCCCAGCATTTT,CASSLEGGGQANQPQHF